The source of this TCR beta chain is a study of blood T cells in healthy people across ages. General study findings and limits: Comparison with aged donors showed that long-lived donors had more naive CD4+ cells and higher diversity.

Isolated PBMCs totaled at least 6 million in each sample. Combining a sample-barcoded 5' primer with a J-beta primer mix, a second PCR ran for roughly 6 to 12 cycles. Every individual sample yielded 2.5 million or more paired-end reads (each containing CDR3). TCRdb ran MiXCR on the 5' RACE reads and lists one entry per CDR3 protein. The sample contains 650,000 to 1,000,000 distinct CDR3 sequences, under 40% of which appear only once. This clonotype was seen just once. Its antigen is unidentified. V lost 6 bases and J lost 4, with 19 bases in between. The CDR3 totals 16 residues. From germline, CDR1 is MNHEY and CDR2 SVGEGT.

The sequenced material came from blood. The clonotype comes from a young man in good health. This rearrangement joins TRBV6-2 or TRBV6-3 to TRBJ1-5, with D maybe TRBD1 (5 bases). CDR3 residues: CASSNSPGRDNQPQHF. DNA for the CDR3: TGTGCCAGCAGCAACTCCCCAGGGCGGGATAATCAGCCCCAGCATTTT.